The 15 T cell receptor beta chains in this list originate from one sample, sequenced in a study of blood T cell repertoires in COVID-19. Produced via immunoSEQ multiplex PCR; TCRdb's table is partial and in-frame only. The sample consists of tens of thousands of clones, around 86% of them appearing once. Sample: peripheral blood. The source is a man aged 55 to 69 with acute or convalescent COVID-19.

This clone was seen just once. V is TRBV3-1 (or the pseudogene TRBV3-2) and J is TRBJ2-7; weak D call: TRBD2 (6 bases). The CDR3 has 14 residues. Germline V gene sequence: CDR1 LGHDT, CDR2 YNNKEL (reference sequence). Trimming removed 3 bases at V and 6 bases at J, with 15 bases between. Here the CDR3 reads CASSHTPQGGEQYF. The CDR3 nucleotides read TGTGCCAGCAGCCATACCCCCCAGGGAGGCGAGCAGTACTTC.

V is TRBV6-2 or TRBV6-3 and J is TRBJ2-7, with 10 positions matching TRBD2. J lost 4 bases, V lost 6 bases, and 6 bases had no gene match. Germline CDR1 MNHEY, CDR2 SVGEGT. The CDR3 loop spans 14 amino acids. The CDR3 here is CASSSSGGSYEQYF. The CDR3 coding sequence is TGTGCCAGCAGCTCTAGCGGGGGAAGTTACGAGCAGTACTTC.

V gene TRBV6-5 combines with J gene TRBJ2-2, with a weak D call TRBD1 (5 bases). Trimming took 6 bases from V and 3 from J, leaving 5 bases between them. The CDR3 is 12 residues long. Germline CDR1 and CDR2: MNHEY and SVGAGI. This CDR3 reads CASRGDTGELFF. The CDR3 coding sequence is TGTGCCAGCAGAGGGGACACCGGGGAGCTGTTTTTT.

V is TRBV7-2 and J is TRBJ2-7, with a possible D match to TRBD2 (6 bases). The V end lost 7 bases, the J end lost 2 bases, and 15 bases lay between the germline ends. The CDR3 totals 14 residues. Germline CDR1 reads SGHTA; CDR2 reads FQGNSA. CDR3 region: CASTLGWEAYEQYF. The CDR3 DNA sequence: TGTGCCAGCACCCTGGGCTGGGAGGCCTACGAGCAGTACTTC.

The chain is built from TRBV6-5 and TRBJ2-6; the D gene is possibly TRBD2 (6 bases). CDR3 length: 15 amino acids. Trimming removed 2 bases from V and 2 bases from J, with 7 bases in between. CDR1 and CDR2 (germline): MNHEY, SVGAGI. The CDR3 DNA reads as TGTGCCAGCAGTTACGGGGAGGCTGGGGCCAACGTCCTGACTTTC. Translation gives CASSYGEAGANVLTF.

The chain couples TRBV29-1 to TRBJ2-1, with TRBD2 as a possible D gene (6 bases). Germline V gene data show CDR1 as SQVTM and CDR2 as ANQGSEA. The germline V and J ends were trimmed by 5 bases and 7 bases, with 18 bases remaining between them. CDR3 length: 14 amino acids. CDR3 loop: CSVRKLEGSNEQFF. CDR3 coding DNA: TGCAGCGTTCGTAAGTTGGAGGGGTCGAATGAGCAGTTCTTC.

This clone was detected only a few times. V usage is TRBV7-2 and J usage is TRBJ2-3; 8 nucleotides match TRBD2. V dropped 5 bases and J dropped 1; count of bases not matched to a gene: 11. The CDR3 runs to 17 residues. Germline CDR1 reads SGHTA; CDR2 reads FQGNSA. This CDR3 reads CASSPRGGSGGTDTQYF. CDR3 in DNA: TGTGCCAGCAGCCCCCGGGGTGGTAGCGGGGGCACAGATACGCAGTATTTT.

In DNA, the CDR3 is TGCAGCCAGGGAGGCCCAGGCCTCGGTGAGCAGTTCTTC. Its translation is CSQGGPGLGEQFF. This chain connects TRBV29-1 to TRBJ2-1, with D perhaps TRBD2 (6 bases). Germline V gene data show CDR1 as SQVTM and CDR2 as ANQGSEA. The germline V and J ends were trimmed by 8 bases and 9 bases, with 20 bases remaining between them. The length of the CDR3 is 13 residues.

The chain carries TRBV5-4 and TRBJ2-4; D is unclear. CDR3 length: 14 residues. The germline V and J ends were trimmed by 2 bases and 1 base, with 7 bases remaining between them. The germline CDR1 and CDR2 sequences are SGHNT and YYREEE (reference sequence). The CDR3 DNA follows: TGTGCCAGCAGCTTACGGGTTGCCAAAAACATTCAGTACTTC. As protein: CASSLRVAKNIQYF.

The chain uses TRBV5-1 and TRBJ1-2, with 10 nucleotides matching TRBD1. The CDR3 loop spans 15 amino acids. Germline V gives CDR1 SGHRS, CDR2 YFSETQ. The junction had 10 bases not matched to a gene; V was cut back by 5 bases and J by 6 bases. The CDR3, as DNA: TGCGCCAGCAGATTGACAGGGGGCGCTGGCAATGGCTACACCTTC. Its protein product is CASRLTGGAGNGYTF.

V is TRBV18 and J is TRBJ2-2, with TRBD1 as a possible D gene (5 bases). CDR3 length equals 13 residues. Trimming removed 6 bases from V and 3 bases from J, with 8 bases in between. CDR1 KGHSH and CDR2 LQKENI come from the germline V gene. CDR3 in amino acids: CASSRQHTGELFF. The DNA for the CDR3 is TGTGCCAGCTCCCGACAGCACACCGGGGAGCTGTTTTTT.

This chain connects TRBV2 to TRBJ1-2; D unclear. The germline V gene has CDR1 SNHLY and CDR2 FYNNEI. This CDR3 is built from 13 residues. With 4 bases removed from V and 3 bases from J, the gap between germline ends came to 9 bases. For the CDR3, the DNA is TGTGCCAGCAGTGGAACGAGGGACTATGGCTACACCTTC. Its translation is CASSGTRDYGYTF. Complete variable domain (other parts from reference TRBV2 and TRBJ1-2): EPEVTQTPSHQVTQMGQEVILRCVPISNHLYFYWYRQILGQKVEFLVSFYNNEISEKSEIFDDQFSVERPDGSNFTLKIRSTKLEDSAMYFCASSGTRDYGYTFGSGTRLTVV.

This chain connects TRBV7-2 to TRBJ2-1, with 8 positions matching TRBD2. Germline values: CDR1 SGHTA, CDR2 FQGNSA. Germline trimming cut 1 base from V and 2 bases from J; bases unmatched to any gene: 4. There are 16 residues in the CDR3. The CDR3 loop reads CASSLGGGGPYNEQFF. CDR3 DNA sequence: TGTGCCAGCAGCTTAGGTGGCGGGGGGCCCTACAATGAGCAGTTCTTC.

This chain joins TRBV9 and TRBJ1-5; TRBD1 aligns across 9 bases. Losses at the gene ends were 3 bases for V and 8 bases for J; bases not matched to a gene: 6. The CDR3 consists of 14 residues. Germline CDR1 SGDLS, CDR2 YYNGEE. The CDR3 reads CASSELGTGKPQHF. CDR3 bases: TGTGCCAGCAGCGAACTCGGGACAGGGAAGCCCCAGCATTTT. Full variable domain (remainder filled in from reference TRBV9 and TRBJ1-5): DSGVTQTPKHLITATGQRVTLRCSPRSGDLSVYWYQQSLDQGLQFLIQYYNGEERAKGNILERFSAQQFPDLHSELNLSSLELGDSALYFCASSELGTGKPQHFGDGTRLSIL.

The CDR3 is CASSKGTSGGYSTDTQYF. The CDR3 nucleotides are TGTGCCAGCAGCAAAGGGACTAGCGGGGGGTACAGCACAGATACGCAGTATTTT. This sequence joins TRBV5-6 and TRBJ2-3; 15 bases match TRBD2. The V gene's germline CDR1 is SGHDT and CDR2 YYEEEE. J was trimmed by 0 bases and V by 4 bases; bases with no gene match: 6. This CDR3 is 18 amino acids long.